This T cell receptor (beta chain) was sequenced in a study of blood T cell repertoires in COVID-19. Those who participated ranged in age from roughly 18 to 100 years and resided in roughly 26 US areas. Membership in each cohort depended on participant-reported clinical history. Cohort 3 recovered donors had two negative PCRs, clearance, or symptom resolution. Some clones are missing from TCRdb's copy, which holds only in-frame ones; the method was immunoSEQ multiplex PCR. Seen here are some 500,000 clones, roughly 90% observed once, and the top ten hold about 1.7%. This clone was recorded once. The CDR3 runs to 15 residues. V dropped 1 base and J dropped 10; count of bases not matched to a gene: 4. Per the germline V gene, CDR1 is SGHTA and CDR2 is FQGNSA.

J is TRBJ1-6 and V is TRBV7-2; 10 nucleotides agree with TRBD1. The sequenced material came from PBMCs or T cells enriched from blood (not recorded which). The receptor comes from a woman aged 40 to 50 who had recovered from COVID-19. The CDR3 bases are TGTGCCAGCAGCTTAGGGGACAGGGGAGCCTCACCCCTCCACTTT. This translates into CASSLGDRGASPLHF. The complete variable domain, with remaining parts taken from reference TRBV7-2 and TRBJ1-6, reads GAGVSQSPSNKVTEKGKDVELRCDPISGHTALYWYRQSLGQGLEFLIYFQGNSAPDKSGLPSDRFSAERTGGSVSTLTIQRTQQEDSAVYLCASSLGDRGASPLHFGNGTRLTVT.